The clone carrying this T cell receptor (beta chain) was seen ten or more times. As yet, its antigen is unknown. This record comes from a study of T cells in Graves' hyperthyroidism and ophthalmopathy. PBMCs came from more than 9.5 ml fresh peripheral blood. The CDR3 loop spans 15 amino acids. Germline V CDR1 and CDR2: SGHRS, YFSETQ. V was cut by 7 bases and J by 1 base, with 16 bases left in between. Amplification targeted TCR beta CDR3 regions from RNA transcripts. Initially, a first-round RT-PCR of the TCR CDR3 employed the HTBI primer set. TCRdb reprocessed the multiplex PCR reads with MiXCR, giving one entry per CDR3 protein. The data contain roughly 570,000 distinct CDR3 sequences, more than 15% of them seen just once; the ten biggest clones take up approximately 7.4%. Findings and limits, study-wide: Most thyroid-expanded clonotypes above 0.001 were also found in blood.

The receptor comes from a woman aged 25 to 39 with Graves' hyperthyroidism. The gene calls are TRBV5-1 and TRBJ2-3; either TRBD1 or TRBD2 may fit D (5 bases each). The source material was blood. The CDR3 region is CASRPRDVRTDTQYF. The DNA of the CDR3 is TGCGCCAGCCGACCCAGGGACGTCCGCACAGATACGCAGTATTTT.